Listed below are T cell receptor beta chains from one sample, sequenced in a study of identical twins. TCRdb analysed the 5' RACE reads with MiXCR anew, one entry per CDR3 protein. Of about 520,000 distinct CDR3 sequences in the sample, under 25% were seen once. These data are also associated with another study on T cells expressing NK-cell markers.

The sample consisted of CD4+ T cells sorted from blood. The origin of the receptors is a woman aged 18-29 years in good health. Both conserved end residues are part of each CDR3. Each record gives: CDR3 protein, J gene, D gene, V gene. The D gene is left open where the match is weak.

cdr3_aa: CASSSSGLYTGELFF
j_call: TRBJ2-2
d_call: NA
v_call: TRBV7-6

cdr3_aa: CASTPFITDTQYF
j_call: TRBJ2-3
d_call: NA
v_call: TRBV2

cdr3_aa: CASSQGTSNSPLHF
j_call: TRBJ1-6
d_call: NA
v_call: TRBV3-1

cdr3_aa: CSASGRGASLKF
j_call: TRBJ1-2
d_call: NA
v_call: TRBV20-1

cdr3_aa: CASSWTAGQPQHF
j_call: TRBJ1-5
d_call: NA
v_call: TRBV12-3/TRBV12-4

cdr3_aa: CSAYGGQSYEQFF
j_call: TRBJ2-1
d_call: TRBD1
v_call: TRBV20-1

cdr3_aa: CSARDGQGDADTQYF
j_call: TRBJ2-3
d_call: NA
v_call: TRBV20-1

cdr3_aa: CASSSRSSGLIYEQYF
j_call: TRBJ2-7
d_call: NA
v_call: TRBV7-2

cdr3_aa: CASSKRVRLPYGYTF
j_call: TRBJ1-2
d_call: NA
v_call: TRBV21-1

cdr3_aa: CASSLSGQNYGYTF
j_call: TRBJ1-2
d_call: NA
v_call: TRBV27

cdr3_aa: CASTWTGMNTEAFF
j_call: TRBJ1-1
d_call: TRBD1
v_call: TRBV7-2

cdr3_aa: CASSGQGDTEAFF
j_call: TRBJ1-1
d_call: TRBD1
v_call: TRBV12-3/TRBV12-4

cdr3_aa: CSAQGSGALTDTQYF
j_call: TRBJ2-3
d_call: NA
v_call: TRBV20-1

cdr3_aa: CASIRTGSYNEQFF
j_call: TRBJ2-1
d_call: TRBD1
v_call: TRBV12-3/TRBV12-4

cdr3_aa: CASAGQGFAGAGELFF
j_call: TRBJ2-2
d_call: TRBD1
v_call: TRBV12-3/TRBV12-4

cdr3_aa: CASSRAGEQYF
j_call: TRBJ2-7
d_call: NA
v_call: TRBV7-9

cdr3_aa: CSLGPGADTQYF
j_call: TRBJ2-3
d_call: NA
v_call: TRBV29-1

cdr3_aa: CASSLQGGRSYGYTF
j_call: TRBJ1-2
d_call: TRBD1
v_call: TRBV12-3/TRBV12-4

cdr3_aa: CAISEDVGLAAGELFF
j_call: TRBJ2-2
d_call: TRBD2
v_call: TRBV10-3

cdr3_aa: CASSLTQGLYEQYF
j_call: TRBJ2-7
d_call: TRBD1
v_call: TRBV7-9

cdr3_aa: CASSYGGNRGYEQYF
j_call: TRBJ2-7
d_call: NA
v_call: TRBV6-2/TRBV6-3

cdr3_aa: CSADAVWADTQYF
j_call: TRBJ2-3
d_call: NA
v_call: TRBV20-1

cdr3_aa: CASSLGQGAGAFF
j_call: TRBJ1-1
d_call: TRBD1
v_call: TRBV5-1

cdr3_aa: CSARSQVNQPQHF
j_call: TRBJ1-5
d_call: NA
v_call: TRBV20-1

cdr3_aa: CASSPAGSGEKKQFF
j_call: TRBJ2-1
d_call: TRBD2
v_call: TRBV7-3

cdr3_aa: CASSDVRGSKNYGYTF
j_call: TRBJ1-2
d_call: NA
v_call: TRBV25-1

cdr3_aa: CASSLEAGAGHEQFF
j_call: TRBJ2-1
d_call: TRBD2
v_call: TRBV7-9

cdr3_aa: CASSLGFLAGGGQETQYF
j_call: TRBJ2-5
d_call: TRBD2
v_call: TRBV7-8

cdr3_aa: CASSDTVKYNEQFF
j_call: TRBJ2-1
d_call: NA
v_call: TRBV10-1

cdr3_aa: CASSYKREGANTGELFF
j_call: TRBJ2-2
d_call: TRBD2
v_call: TRBV6-2/TRBV6-3

cdr3_aa: CASSPGTRVVDEQFF
j_call: TRBJ2-1
d_call: NA
v_call: TRBV2

cdr3_aa: CASRTSGGTEAFF
j_call: TRBJ1-1
d_call: TRBD1
v_call: TRBV6-1

cdr3_aa: CASSLRGAGEQFF
j_call: TRBJ2-1
d_call: NA
v_call: TRBV5-1

cdr3_aa: CASSLNRGKAFF
j_call: TRBJ1-1
d_call: NA
v_call: TRBV5-8

cdr3_aa: CSAGPGDTQYF
j_call: TRBJ2-3
d_call: NA
v_call: TRBV20-1

cdr3_aa: CSASRQGGNTGELFF
j_call: TRBJ2-2
d_call: TRBD1
v_call: TRBV20-1